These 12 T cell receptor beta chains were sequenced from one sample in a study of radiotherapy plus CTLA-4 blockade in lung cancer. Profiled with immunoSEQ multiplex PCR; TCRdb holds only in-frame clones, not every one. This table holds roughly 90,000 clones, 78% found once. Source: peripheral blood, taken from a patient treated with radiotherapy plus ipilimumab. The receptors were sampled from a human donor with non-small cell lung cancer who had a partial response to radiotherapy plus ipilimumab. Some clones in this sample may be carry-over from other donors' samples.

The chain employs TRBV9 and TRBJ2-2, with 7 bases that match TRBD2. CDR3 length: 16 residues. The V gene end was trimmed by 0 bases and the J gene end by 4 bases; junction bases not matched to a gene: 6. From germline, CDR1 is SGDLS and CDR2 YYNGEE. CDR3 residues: CASSVARAGATGELFF. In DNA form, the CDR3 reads TGTGCCAGCAGCGTAGCCCGGGCGGGAGCCACCGGGGAGCTGTTTTTT.

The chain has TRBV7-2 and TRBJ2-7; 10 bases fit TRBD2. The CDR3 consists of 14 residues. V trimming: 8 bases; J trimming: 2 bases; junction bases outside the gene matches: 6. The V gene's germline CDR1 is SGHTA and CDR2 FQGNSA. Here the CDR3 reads CASLSSGGPYEQYF. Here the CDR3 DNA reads TGTGCCAGCCTGTCTAGCGGGGGCCCCTACGAGCAGTACTTC.

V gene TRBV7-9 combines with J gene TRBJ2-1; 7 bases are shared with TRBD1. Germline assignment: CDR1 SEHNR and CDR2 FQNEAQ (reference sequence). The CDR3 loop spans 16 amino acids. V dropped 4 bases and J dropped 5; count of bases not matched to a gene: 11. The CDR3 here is CASSYQTGIGNNEQFF. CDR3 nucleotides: TGTGCCAGCAGCTACCAGACAGGGATAGGGAACAATGAGCAGTTCTTC.

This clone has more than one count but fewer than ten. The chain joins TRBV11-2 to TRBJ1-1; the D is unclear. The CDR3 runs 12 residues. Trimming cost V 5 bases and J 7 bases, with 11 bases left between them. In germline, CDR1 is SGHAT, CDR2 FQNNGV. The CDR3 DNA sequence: TGTGCCAGCAGCCCAGGATACAGTGAAGCTTTCTTT. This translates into CASSPGYSEAFF.

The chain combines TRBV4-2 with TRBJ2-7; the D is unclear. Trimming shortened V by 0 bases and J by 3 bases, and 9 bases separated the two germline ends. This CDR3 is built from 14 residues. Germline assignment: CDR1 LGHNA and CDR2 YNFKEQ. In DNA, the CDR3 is TGTGCCAGCAGCCAAGAGCGCCGAAACTACGAGCAGTACTTC. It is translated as CASSQERRNYEQYF.

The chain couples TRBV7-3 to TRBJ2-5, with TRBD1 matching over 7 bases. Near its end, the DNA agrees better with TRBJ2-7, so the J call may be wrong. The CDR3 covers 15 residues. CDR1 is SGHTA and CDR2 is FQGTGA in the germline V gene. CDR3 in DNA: TGTGCCAGCAGCTTAACGGGGACAGCCTCCTACGAGCAGTACTTC. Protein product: CASSLTGTASYEQYF.

CDR3 in DNA: TGTGCCACTACTCCTACCAGGGTCTCGGGGACCCAGTACTTC. Amino acids: CATTPTRVSGTQYF. The chain links TRBV28 to TRBJ2-5, with TRBD1 as a possible D gene (5 bases). V was shortened by 10 bases and J by 7 bases, with 22 bases between the two germline ends. CDR1 is MDHEN, CDR2 SYDVKM, per germline. This CDR3 spans 14 amino acids.

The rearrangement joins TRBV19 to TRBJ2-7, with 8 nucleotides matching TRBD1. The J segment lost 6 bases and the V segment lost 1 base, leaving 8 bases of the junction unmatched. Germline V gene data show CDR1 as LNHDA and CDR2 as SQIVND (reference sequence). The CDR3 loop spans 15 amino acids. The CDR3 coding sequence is TGTGCCAGTAGTATAGTTGGCAGGGGGCACGCCGAGCAGTACTTC. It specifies CASSIVGRGHAEQYF. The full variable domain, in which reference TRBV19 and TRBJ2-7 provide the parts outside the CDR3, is DGGITQSPKYLFRKEGQNVTLSCEQNLNHDAMYWYRQDPGQGLRLIYYSQIVNDFQKGDIAEGYSVSREKKESFPLTVTSAQKNPTAFYLCASSIVGRGHAEQYFGPGTRLTVT.

CDR3 residues: CASSLGQGSRETQYF. The CDR3 coding sequence is TGTGCCAGCAGCCTGGGACAGGGTAGTAGGGAGACCCAGTACTTC. The rearrangement uses TRBV5-8 and TRBJ2-5; 9 positions agree with TRBD1. V lost 4 bases, J lost 5 bases, and 9 bases stayed unmatched. Germline V gene sequence: CDR1 SGHTS, CDR2 YDEGEE. The length of the CDR3 is 15 residues.

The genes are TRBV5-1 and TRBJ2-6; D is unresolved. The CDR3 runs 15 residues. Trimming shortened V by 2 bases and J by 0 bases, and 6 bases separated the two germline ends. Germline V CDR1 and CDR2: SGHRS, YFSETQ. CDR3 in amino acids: CASSLLSSGANVLTF. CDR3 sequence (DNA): TGCGCCAGCAGCTTACTATCCTCTGGGGCCAACGTCCTGACTTTC.

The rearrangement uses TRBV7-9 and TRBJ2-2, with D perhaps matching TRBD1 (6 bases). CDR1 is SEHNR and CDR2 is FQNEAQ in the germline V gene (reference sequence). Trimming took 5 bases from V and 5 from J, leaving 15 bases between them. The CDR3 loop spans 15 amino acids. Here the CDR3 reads CASSTTGHSTGELFF. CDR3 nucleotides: TGTGCCAGCAGCACGACAGGACACTCAACCGGGGAGCTGTTTTTT. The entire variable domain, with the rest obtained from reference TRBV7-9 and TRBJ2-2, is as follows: DTGVSQNPRHKITKRGQNVTFRCDPISEHNRLYWYRQTLGQGPEFLTYFQNEAQLEKSRLLSDRFSAERPKGSFSTLEIQRTEQGDSAMYLCASSTTGHSTGELFFGEGSRLTVL.

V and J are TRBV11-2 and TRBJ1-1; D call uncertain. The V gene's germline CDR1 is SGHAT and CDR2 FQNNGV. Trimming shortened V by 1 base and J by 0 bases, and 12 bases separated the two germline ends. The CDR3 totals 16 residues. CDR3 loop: CASSLVGGTMNTEAFF. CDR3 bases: TGTGCCAGCAGCTTAGTTGGCGGAACCATGAACACTGAAGCTTTCTTT.